The 14 T cell receptor beta chains presented below share a single source sample, sequenced in a study of shared clonotypes between healthy human individuals. The protocol was immunoSEQ multiplex PCR, while the TCRdb copy is restricted to in-frame clones and leaves out a portion. The data contain 950,000 to 1,300,000 clones, 60% to 80% of them singletons. The sample was memory CD4+ T cells sorted from blood. Subset reported: CD45RA-negative fraction. The receptors were sampled from a man aged 18 to 35 in good health.

This rearrangement joins TRBV7-3 to TRBJ2-3, with 8 nucleotides matching TRBD1. The germline V gene has CDR1 SGHTA and CDR2 FQGTGA. The V and J ends lost 6 bases and 4 bases, in that order; junction bases with no gene match: 6. CDR3 length equals 14 residues. The CDR3: CASSYGQGSDTQYF. The DNA for the CDR3 is TGTGCCAGCAGTTATGGACAGGGTTCAGATACGCAGTATTTT.

The chain uses TRBV5-1 and TRBJ1-2, with TRBD1 matching over 9 bases. Germline V gene data show CDR1 as SGHRS and CDR2 as YFSETQ. The CDR3 runs to 15 residues. The ends lost 2 bases at V and 7 bases at J; junction bases unmatched: 9. CDR3 loop: CASSLGTGIKSGYTF. The CDR3, as DNA: TGCGCCAGCAGCTTAGGGACAGGGATTAAGTCTGGCTACACCTTC.

In its sample, this clone was seen a few times. This rearrangement joins TRBV6-1 to TRBJ2-1; TRBD1 is a possible D gene (5 bases). The CDR3 covers 13 residues. Germline CDR1 is MNHNS and CDR2 is SASEGT. Trimming pared 5 bases from V and 5 bases from J, leaving 10 bases between. As DNA, the CDR3 is TGTGCCAGCAGTCGGAAAGGGGACAATGAGCAGTTCTTC. Its protein is CASSRKGDNEQFF.

The V gene is TRBV5-4, the J gene TRBJ2-4; D is undetermined. The ends were cut back, 2 bases at V and 8 bases at J, with 11 bases in the middle. The CDR3 extends over 13 amino acids. Per the germline V gene, CDR1 is SGHNT and CDR2 is YYREEE (reference sequence). CDR3 in DNA: TGTGCCAGCAGCTTAGCCCCAGGAGACATTCAGTACTTC. Its protein product is CASSLAPGDIQYF.

The J gene is TRBJ2-1, the V gene TRBV21-1. TRBV21-1 is annotated as a pseudogene. The CDR3 runs to 15 residues. CDR3 sequence: CASSKPPSQKDEQFF. The CDR3 DNA is TGTGCCAGCAGCAAACCCCCTTCCCAAAAGGATGAGCAGTTCTTC.

This clone came up a few times. The gene calls are TRBV10-3 and TRBJ1-5; D remains unclear. V gave up 10 bases and J gave up 7 bases, with 20 bases separating them. CDR1 and CDR2 (germline): ENHRY, SYGVKD. The CDR3 contains 14 residues. CDR3 in DNA: TGTGCCACCCCGGGAGACACCGACCGCCAGCCCCAGCATTTT. Translation gives CATPGDTDRQPQHF.

The chain carries TRBV19 and TRBJ1-1; D is ambiguous. This CDR3 contains 15 residues. The germline gives CDR1 LNHDA, CDR2 SQIVND (reference sequence). Trimming took 6 bases from V and 0 from J, leaving 14 bases between them. This CDR3 reads CASSNSPVLNTEAFF. CDR3 DNA: TGTGCCAGTAGCAATAGTCCCGTTCTGAACACTGAAGCTTTCTTT.

The gene calls are TRBV10-3 and TRBJ1-1; 8 nucleotides line up with TRBD1. V trimming: 8 bases; J trimming: 1 base; junction bases outside the gene matches: 3. CDR1 and CDR2 (germline): ENHRY, SYGVKD. This CDR3 comprises 13 residues. In nucleotides, the CDR3 is TGTGCCATCGTGGGACAGGAGAACACTGAAGCTTTCTTT. Its translation: CAIVGQENTEAFF.

The V gene is TRBV5-4, the J gene TRBJ2-7; the D gene is possibly TRBD1 (6 bases). This CDR3 region has 15 residues. CDR1 and CDR2 (germline): SGHNT, YYREEE (reference sequence). Deletions cut 4 bases from V and 5 bases from J, with 19 bases between. This chain's CDR3 is CASSKDSTPSDEQYF. DNA for the CDR3: TGTGCCAGCAGCAAGGACAGCACTCCATCCGACGAGCAGTACTTC.

J is TRBJ1-2 and V is TRBV7-2, with D possibly TRBD1 on 5 matching bases. The CDR3 covers 15 residues. Trimming removed 1 base from V and 4 bases from J, with 13 bases in between. Per germline, CDR1 SGHTA and CDR2 FQGNSA. The CDR3 is CASSLVRQGGYGYTF. CDR3 DNA: TGTGCCAGCAGCTTAGTGAGGCAGGGTGGCTATGGCTACACCTTC.

The chain carries TRBV7-9 and TRBJ1-1; TRBD1 matches 9 bases. CDR1 is SEHNR, CDR2 FQNEAQ, per germline (reference sequence). The junction had 6 bases not matched to a gene; V was cut back by 5 bases and J by 5 bases. The CDR3 spans 14 residues. The CDR3 DNA is TGTGCCAGCAGCCTCGGGACAGGGAAAACTGAAGCTTTCTTT. It encodes CASSLGTGKTEAFF.

In regard to this clone: One end of the junction is discordant with germline, which a read error may explain. The V and J genes are TRBV7-7 and TRBJ2-2; D is uncertain. Germline V lookup: CDR1 SSHAT, CDR2 FNYEAQ (reference sequence). This CDR3 contains 14 residues. CDR3 loop: CASSSNMNTGELFF. In nucleotides, the CDR3 is TGTGCTAGCAGCTCAAACATGAACACCGGGGAGCTGTTTTTT.

On this clone: The identical CDR3 is also encoded by other nucleotide sequences in the sample. The rearrangement links TRBV9 to TRBJ2-5; unclear D gene. Trimming took 2 bases from V and 2 from J, leaving 7 bases between them. Germline CDR1 is SGDLS and CDR2 is YYNGEE. The CDR3 sequence is 13 residues long. The CDR3 protein is CASSVALQETQYF. CDR3 DNA sequence: TGTGCCAGCAGCGTTGCGTTACAAGAGACCCAGTACTTC.

The chain links TRBV7-8 to TRBJ2-1; D gene uncertain. The CDR3 totals 15 residues. V was shortened by 5 bases and J by 1 base, with 12 bases between the two germline ends. Germline V gives CDR1 SGHVS, CDR2 FQNEAQ. CDR3 region: CASSPSQKSYNEQFF. DNA of the CDR3: TGTGCCAGCAGCCCCAGTCAGAAGTCCTACAATGAGCAGTTCTTC.